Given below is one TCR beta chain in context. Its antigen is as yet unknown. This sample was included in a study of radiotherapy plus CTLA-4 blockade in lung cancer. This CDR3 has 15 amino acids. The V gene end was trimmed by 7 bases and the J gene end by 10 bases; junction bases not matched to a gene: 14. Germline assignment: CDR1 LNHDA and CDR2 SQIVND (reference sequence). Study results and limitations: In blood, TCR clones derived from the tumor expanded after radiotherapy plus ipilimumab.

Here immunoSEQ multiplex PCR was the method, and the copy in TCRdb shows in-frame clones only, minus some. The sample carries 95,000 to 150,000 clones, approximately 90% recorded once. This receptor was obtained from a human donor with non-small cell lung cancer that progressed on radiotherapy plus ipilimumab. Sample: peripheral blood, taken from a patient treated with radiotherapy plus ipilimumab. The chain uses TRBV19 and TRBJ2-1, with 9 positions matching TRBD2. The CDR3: CASTSRLSGSREQFF. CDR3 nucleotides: TGTGCCAGTACAAGTAGGCTTAGCGGGAGCCGGGAGCAGTTCTTC.